These 27 T cell receptor beta chains were all obtained from the same sample, sequenced in a study of blood T cell repertoires in COVID-19. TCRdb's copy holds only in-frame clones and misses some; the assay was immunoSEQ multiplex PCR. The table records under 250,000 clones, 86% of them present only once. The sequenced sample consisted of peripheral blood. The receptors originated from a woman older than 75 with COVID-19, enrolled during active disease.

The chain uses TRBV12-5 and TRBJ2-1; D remains ambiguous. The germline gives CDR1 LGHNT, CDR2 FRNRAP. Trimming removed 3 bases from V and 8 bases from J, with 5 bases in between. The length of the CDR3 is 11 residues. This CDR3 reads CASGFSDEQFF. In DNA form, the CDR3 reads TGTGCTAGTGGTTTTAGTGATGAGCAGTTCTTC.

V usage is TRBV20-1 and J usage is TRBJ2-7; D is possibly TRBD2 (6 bases). Trimming pared 3 bases from V and 3 bases from J, leaving 6 bases between. The CDR3 is 11 residues long. CDR1 DFQATT and CDR2 SNEGSKA come from the germline V gene (reference sequence). CDR3 nucleotide sequence: TGCAGTGCTAGTAGCGGCTACGAGCAGTACGTC. Its protein is CSASSGYEQYV.

V gene TRBV5-8 combines with J gene TRBJ2-6; D is perhaps TRBD1 (5 bases). The CDR3 is 16 amino acids. Germline assignment: CDR1 SGHTS and CDR2 YDEGEE. Trimming pared 4 bases from V and 2 bases from J, leaving 13 bases between. As DNA, the CDR3 is TGTGCCAGCAGCGCGAAGGGGCCCCCTGGGGCCAACGTCCTGACTTTC. Translation gives CASSAKGPPGANVLTF.

The chain employs TRBV12-3 or TRBV12-4 and TRBJ1-2, with TRBD1 matching over 7 bases. CDR3 length: 12 residues. Unmatched junction bases numbered 5, after V lost 5 bases and J lost 8 bases. The CDR3 here is CASSIDREGYTF. The CDR3 DNA follows: TGTGCCAGCAGTATTGACAGGGAGGGCTACACCTTC.

This clone was found a few times. The genes are TRBV24-1 and TRBJ2-7, with D perhaps matching TRBD2 (5 bases). The V and J ends lost 6 bases and 6 bases respectively, with 14 bases between them. Per the germline V gene, CDR1 is KGHDR and CDR2 is SFDVKD. There are 13 residues in the CDR3. CDR3 DNA sequence: TGTGCCACCAGTTCCGTTGCGGGCGGCGAGCAGTACTTC. This gives the protein CATSSVAGGEQYF.

The chain joins TRBV16 to TRBJ1-5; a weak D match, TRBD1 (6 bases). The CDR3 totals 15 residues. Per the germline V gene, CDR1 is KGHSY and CDR2 is FQNENV. V lost 0 bases to trimming and J lost 6 bases, with 12 bases between them. The CDR3 reads CASSQSMGGLQPQHF. Written as DNA, the CDR3 is TGTGCCAGCAGCCAATCGATGGGGGGGCTTCAGCCCCAGCATTTT.

This rearrangement joins TRBV3-1 (or the pseudogene TRBV3-2) to TRBJ1-2; 9 nucleotides agree with TRBD1. The CDR3 runs to 17 residues. V lost 7 bases and J lost 2; bases outside the gene matches: 14. CDR1 and CDR2 (germline): LGHDT, YNNKEL (reference sequence). The CDR3 sequence: CASTKRGGTGKNYGYTF. The CDR3 DNA sequence: TGTGCCAGCACCAAGAGAGGAGGGACAGGGAAAAACTATGGCTACACCTTC.

V usage is TRBV21-1 and J usage is TRBJ1-5; the D call in the table, TRBD1, was not verified against the DNA. TRBV21-1 is annotated as a pseudogene. The CDR3 length is 16 residues. CDR3 DNA sequence: TGTGCCAGGAACATCGCCCCAGGACAGGTGGGTCAGCCCCAGCATTTT. Its protein product is CARNIAPGQVGQPQHF.

The chain couples TRBV7-3 to TRBJ1-2; 11 nucleotides agree with TRBD1. CDR1 is SGHTA and CDR2 is FQGTGA in the germline V gene. V gave up 5 bases and J gave up 8 bases; unmatched junction bases: 4. There are 13 residues in the CDR3. The CDR3 sequence: CASSRDRGEGYTF. CDR3 bases: TGTGCCAGCAGCCGGGACAGGGGGGAAGGCTACACCTTC. The variable domain in full, with the rest retrieved from reference TRBV7-3 and TRBJ1-2, is GAGVSQTPSNKVTEKGKYVELRCDPISGHTALYWYRQSLGQGPEFLIYFQGTGAADDSGLPNDRFFAVRPEGSVSTLKIQRTERGDSAVYLCASSRDRGEGYTFGSGTRLTVV.

This rearrangement joins TRBV7-2 to TRBJ2-7, with TRBD1 identical over 10 bases. Germline CDR1 reads SGHTA; CDR2 reads FQGNSA. The CDR3 consists of 14 residues. V was clipped by 4 bases and J by 6 bases; unmatched bases: 6. The DNA of the CDR3 is TGTGCCAGCAGCTGGGGGGACAGGGGAGGCGAGCAGTACTTC. Residues: CASSWGDRGGEQYF.

This sequence joins TRBV2 and TRBJ2-3; weak D call: TRBD2 (5 bases). The germline CDR1 and CDR2 sequences are SNHLY and FYNNEI. The CDR3 is 10 residues long. V lost 6 bases to trimming and J lost 7 bases, with 5 bases between them. The CDR3 DNA sequence: TGTGCCAGCAGGGACTATACGCAGTATTTT. Translating gives CASRDYTQYF.

The chain uses TRBV2 and TRBJ1-4, with D hard to call. CDR1 is SNHLY, CDR2 FYNNEI, per germline. The CDR3 consists of 13 residues. The V end lost 4 bases, the J end lost 7 bases, and 10 bases lay between the germline ends. CDR3 DNA sequence: TGTGCCAGCAGTGCCCAAACCAGTGAAAAACTGTTTTTT. Protein sequence: CASSAQTSEKLFF.

The rearrangement uses TRBV2 and TRBJ1-5; 11 nucleotides match TRBD1. Trimming took 4 bases from V and 6 from J; bases not matched to a gene: 5. Germline CDR1 is SNHLY and CDR2 is FYNNEI. The CDR3 has 15 amino acids. CDR3 loop: CASSADRGLGQPQHF. The CDR3 DNA reads TGTGCCAGCAGTGCGGACAGGGGGCTTGGTCAGCCCCAGCATTTT. Variable domain in full (rest from reference TRBV2 and TRBJ1-5): EPEVTQTPSHQVTQMGQEVILRCVPISNHLYFYWYRQILGQKVEFLVSFYNNEISEKSEIFDDQFSVERPDGSNFTLKIRSTKLEDSAMYFCASSADRGLGQPQHFGDGTRLSIL.

Notes on this clone: Its ends do not fully match the called genes, so a read error is possible. The DNA of the CDR3 is TGCAGTGCTACCAAGGACTCCTTT. Translation gives CSATKDSF. This chain uses TRBV20-1 with TRBJ1-1, with no clear D. Germline V lookup: CDR1 DFQATT, CDR2 SNEGSKA (reference sequence). The CDR3 runs 8 residues.

The gene calls are TRBV28 and TRBJ2-1; 7 bases match TRBD1. Germline V gene lookup returns CDR1 MDHEN and CDR2 SYDVKM. The junction had 5 bases not matched to a gene; V was cut back by 5 bases and J by 1 base. The CDR3 totals 15 residues. The CDR3 bases are TGTGCCAGCAGTCCTCCGACAGGGTCCTACAATGAGCAGTTCTTC. Protein: CASSPPTGSYNEQFF.

The chain recombines TRBV28 with TRBJ2-2, with 8 bases lining up with TRBD1. V gave up 3 bases and J gave up 5 bases; unmatched junction bases: 5. This CDR3 region has 15 residues. Germline CDR1 is MDHEN and CDR2 is SYDVKM. CDR3 region: CASSLAGGKTGELFF. Written as DNA, the CDR3 is TGTGCCAGCAGTTTGGCAGGGGGCAAAACCGGGGAGCTGTTTTTT. The complete variable domain, with remaining parts taken from reference TRBV28 and TRBJ2-2, reads DVKVTQSSRYLVKRTGEKVFLECVQDMDHENMFWYRQDPGLGLRLIYFSYDVKMKEKGDIPEGYSVSREKKERFSLILESASTNQTSMYLCASSLAGGKTGELFFGEGSRLTVL.

The chain carries TRBV28 and TRBJ1-2, with TRBD1 matching over 7 bases. The V gene end was trimmed by 4 bases and the J gene end by 6 bases; junction bases not matched to a gene: 14. Germline CDR1 reads MDHEN; CDR2 reads SYDVKM. The CDR3 has 16 residues. CDR3 sequence reads: CASSSTAYRGFNGYTF. The CDR3 DNA reads as TGTGCCAGCAGTTCGACAGCTTACAGGGGATTTAATGGCTACACCTTC.

Here the CDR3 reads CASSPLGLYQETQYF. In DNA, the CDR3 is TGCGCCAGCAGCCCCCTAGGTCTGTACCAAGAGACCCAGTACTTC. V gene TRBV4-1 combines with J gene TRBJ2-5; D gene uncertain. CDR3 length equals 15 residues. V gave up 4 bases and J gave up 0 bases, with 12 bases separating them. The germline CDR1 and CDR2 sequences are MGHRA and YSYEKL.

Only one count was recorded for this clone. This sequence joins TRBV5-5 and TRBJ2-7; 8 nucleotides line up with TRBD2. CDR3 size: 16 residues. Germline V lookup: CDR1 SGHKS, CDR2 YYEKEE (reference sequence). Trimming cost V 3 bases and J 7 bases; bases outside gene matches: 15. Here the CDR3 reads CASSSYSGADLREQYF. The CDR3 bases are TGTGCCAGCAGCTCCTATAGCGGGGCGGACCTACGGGAGCAGTACTTC. The whole variable domain, filled in from reference TRBV5-5 and TRBJ2-7, reads DAGVTQSPTHLIKTRGQQVTLRCSPISGHKSVSWYQQVLGQGPQFIFQYYEKEERGRGNFPDRFSARQFPNYSSELNVNALLLGDSALYLCASSSYSGADLREQYFGPGTRLTVT.

This chain links TRBV28 with TRBJ1-2; TRBD1 is a possible D gene (5 bases). Germline loops: CDR1 MDHEN, CDR2 SYDVKM. The length of the CDR3 is 14 residues. Trimming cost V 8 bases and J 7 bases, with 20 bases left between them. This CDR3 is CASAGGGASTGYTF. The DNA for the CDR3 is TGTGCCAGCGCCGGGGGGGGAGCGTCTACTGGCTACACCTTC.

The genes are TRBV7-2 and TRBJ2-1, with D possibly matching TRBD2 (6 bases). The CDR3 loop spans 14 amino acids. V was clipped by 3 bases and J by 5 bases, with 11 bases between them. CDR1 is SGHTA, CDR2 FQGNSA, per germline. CDR3 residues: CASSLGGANNEQFF. Written as DNA, the CDR3 is TGTGCCAGCAGCTTGGGCGGGGCGAACAATGAGCAGTTCTTC.

The chain recombines TRBV21-1 with TRBJ1-5. TRBV21-1 is assigned pseudogene status. The length of the CDR3 is 17 residues. The CDR3 coding sequence is TGTGCCAGCAGCAAAGGAGAGGCAAAAGATAGCAATCAGCCCCAGCATTTT. It codes for CASSKGEAKDSNQPQHF.

The chain uses TRBV7-9 and TRBJ1-2, with 7 bases lining up with TRBD1. CDR3 length: 16 amino acids. After removal of 10 bases from V and 0 bases from J, the junction contained 14 bases not matched to a gene. Looked up from germline, CDR1 is SEHNR and CDR2 is FQNEAQ (reference sequence). The CDR3 reads CATDSGQSGANYGYTF. The CDR3 bases are TGTGCCACCGACTCGGGACAGTCAGGAGCTAACTATGGCTACACCTTC.

V usage is TRBV7-2 and J usage is TRBJ1-2, with unresolved D. The CDR3 is 12 residues long. With 6 bases removed from V and 8 bases from J, the gap between germline ends came to 13 bases. Germline lookup yields CDR1 SGHTA and CDR2 FQGNSA. Here the CDR3 DNA reads TGTGCCAGCAGGGACTCCCGGAGGGGCTACACCTTC. Its protein product is CASRDSRRGYTF.

V and J are TRBV18 and TRBJ1-5; D gene ambiguous. The germline CDR1 and CDR2 sequences are KGHSH and LQKENI. The V end was cut by 2 bases, the J end by 5 bases, with 7 bases between. This CDR3 comprises 13 residues. The CDR3 DNA follows: TGTGCCAGCTCACCAGGCTTGGATCAGCCCCAGCATTTT. Amino acid sequence: CASSPGLDQPQHF.

The chain uses TRBV18 and TRBJ1-5; 11 positions match TRBD1. V gave up 0 bases and J gave up 6 bases; unmatched junction bases: 4. In germline, CDR1 is KGHSH, CDR2 LQKENI. There are 16 residues in the CDR3. The CDR3 DNA sequence: TGTGCCAGCTCACCACCGGGACAGGGGGGAGGTCAGCCCCAGCATTTT. Amino acid sequence: CASSPPGQGGGQPQHF.

The V call is TRBV11-2, the J call TRBJ1-2; D is perhaps TRBD1 (6 bases). This CDR3 spans 12 amino acids. CDR1 is SGHAT and CDR2 is FQNNGV in the germline V gene. Trimming removed 4 bases at V and 4 bases at J, with 7 bases between. DNA for the CDR3: TGTGCCAGCAGCTCAGGGGCCTATGGCTACACCTTC. As protein: CASSSGAYGYTF.